By share, the clone carrying this TCR beta chain ranks as medium-sized. Germline CDR1 is SQVTM and CDR2 is ANQGSEA. Trimming removed 6 bases from V and 0 bases from J, with 18 bases in between. The CDR3 spans 16 residues. This sample is drawn from a study of glioma-infiltrating T cells. Amplification of TCR alpha and beta CDR3 regions from RNA used iRepertoire nested multiplex PCR. One-step reverse transcription and amplification started from approximately 100-400 ng of tissue mRNA or PBMC total RNA. Each CDR3 protein is one row after TCRdb ran MiXCR on the multiplex PCR reads. The sample carries roughly 2,700 distinct CDR3 sequences, 33% recorded once.

This TCR was recovered from a human donor with low-grade glioma or glioblastoma, undergoing nonglioma brain surgery, or in good health (not recorded which). What was sequenced was glioma tissue, nonneoplastic brain tissue, or PBMCs (not recorded which). The chain joins TRBV29-1 to TRBJ2-1; no clear D. In DNA form, the CDR3 reads TGCAGCGTCCAAGGTGATGACTTGAGCTCCTACAATGAGCAGTTCTTC. It translates to CSVQGDDLSSYNEQFF.